This T cell receptor (beta chain) was sequenced in a study of blood T cell repertoires in COVID-19. Study-wide context: The origin of the acute and convalescent COVID-19 samples was the United States, Italy and Spain.

The CDR3 loop spans 14 amino acids. Trimming removed 2 bases from V and 5 bases from J; junction bases left unmatched: 4. The germline gives CDR1 SGHRS, CDR2 YFSETQ. This clone turned up a few times. Source study methods: Estimated nucleated cell counts came from reference gene primer amplification. Libraries were prepared by immunoSEQ multiplex PCR; TCRdb keeps only in-frame clonotypes and omits some of them. Clonal size and the V and J genes are those of that table, whereas D and trimming came from the DNA. The sample contains tens of thousands of clones, about four fifths of which appear only once.

This receptor was obtained from a human donor in a cohort sampled during active COVID-19. The sample consisted of peripheral blood. The V gene is TRBV5-1, the J gene TRBJ1-2; 9 bases map to TRBD1. This chain's CDR3 is CASSFGDRVYGYTF. The CDR3 DNA is TGCGCCAGCAGCTTCGGGGACAGGGTGTATGGCTACACCTTC.